The sequence of this T cell receptor (beta chain) was determined in a study of beta chain features in type 1 diabetes (dated by TCRdb to 2017 to 2018). The study in broad terms: Mean age, gender distribution, total cell number and subset yield did not differ between patients and healthy donors. A total of some 110 million sorted cells were examined across all samples, and the number of cells per subset was strongly correlated with RNA yield. The study compared the TCRB repertoires of sorted circulating CD4+ T cell subsets in recently diagnosed type 1 diabetes patients with those in matched healthy donors. Naive and central memory subsets were obtained from all 30 or so donors, but regulatory and stem cell-like memory subsets were isolated from only 8 patients and roughly 8 healthy donors.

The entire amount of isolated RNA was reverse transcribed using the High Capacity cDNA Reverse Transcription Kit, so the sequenced TCRB transcripts were expressed ones. Deep immunoSEQ sequencing was applied to naive, central memory and regulatory T cell samples, giving an average of about 3.57 million total reads per sample. Sorted cells were lysed in RLT buffer, and RNA was extracted using DNase-treated RNeasy Micro or Mini kits according to cell number. Each cell subset was processed separately to prevent cross-contamination, with patient and healthy donor samples processed together. TCRB sequences were amplified from cDNA with the immunoSEQ multiplex PCR, producing 87-bp fragments spanning the CDR3 region. Amplicons were sequenced on the Illumina HiSeq platform. The authors' analysis ran thus. Synthetic template baselines were used to correct PCR bias computationally, reads within Hamming distance 2 were collapsed, and singletons that could not be merged were discarded. Reads were aligned against IMGT to assign V, D and J genes, CDR3 length and insertions or deletions at six rearrangement sites. Within each subset, clonotype counts were normalized to sorted cell number, and only after that were true diversity and Gini coefficients computed with the tcR R package. The overlap coefficient, calculated on TCRB nucleotide sequences, was used to measure repertoire sharing. As a proxy for the pre-selection repertoire, out-of-frame TCRB sequences from naive cells were analyzed. TCRdb took over this immuneACCESS table, retaining in-frame rearrangements with V and J assigned. Such tables are incomplete; in checked studies, under half of the missing clones stem from an unresolved V gene, and the remainder is unexplained. V and J calls and clone size come straight from that table; D and trimming were deduced from the DNA. The sample table shows fewer than 550,000 clones, and approximately 10% are seen once. The ten largest clones represent over 0.04% of the sample.

From each donor, a single peripheral blood sample of about 120 mL on average was drawn into heparinised tubes. A BD FACSAria II and a panel including CD45RO, CCR7, CD25, CD127, CD95 and CD27 were used to sort naive, central memory, regulatory and stem cell-like memory CD4+ T cells. Purity was above 95% for every sorted population. PBMCs were isolated right away by Lymphoprep density gradient centrifugation and were stained directly, without culture. Samples were stained and sorted in pairs, with one healthy donor and one patient per experiment, so that batch effects were minimized. There are 14 amino acids in the CDR3, from cysteine to phenylalanine inclusive. Just the 42-base CDR3 DNA is kept, in frame starting at base 1. Taken from the germline V gene, the CDR1 and CDR2 loops are SGHRS and YFSETQ. V is pruned by 5 bases and J by 6 bases, leaving 8 bases of the junction without a gene match. In its sample, this clone was seen a few times. Its cognate antigen has yet to be identified. No per-base quality is available; no much larger clone lies one base away.

General findings and caveats noted by the study authors: At VDJ recombination sites, patients with type 1 diabetes made fewer insertions and deleted more nucleotides, a pattern implying thymic rearrangement abnormalities. A moderate but significant shortening of TCRB CDR3 length was observed in type 1 diabetes patients in all four CD4+ subsets. The naive, central memory and regulatory TCRB repertoires appeared to resemble one another more closely among patients than among healthy donors. Sequencing cDNA rather than genomic DNA could over-represent highly expressing activated cells, although activation and CD3 levels did not differ between groups. Because the HLA sub-analyses included only small numbers of individuals, any influence of HLA type on TCRB rearrangement was left unresolved. PCR may preferentially amplify shorter templates, but because patient and control samples were amplified and corrected together, any resulting skew would affect both groups equally.

The chain links TRBV5-1 with TRBJ2-1; the junction holds 7 bases that match TRBD1. Sequencing was done on a sample of naive CD4+ T cells from blood. What this sample's cell subset or site label stands for: true naive CD4+ T cells. The sequence was collected from a young woman in good health. The CDR3 corresponds to CASSQDRSGNEQFF. The sequenced DNA: TGCGCCAGCAGTCAGGACAGGTCCGGCAATGAGCAGTTCTTC.